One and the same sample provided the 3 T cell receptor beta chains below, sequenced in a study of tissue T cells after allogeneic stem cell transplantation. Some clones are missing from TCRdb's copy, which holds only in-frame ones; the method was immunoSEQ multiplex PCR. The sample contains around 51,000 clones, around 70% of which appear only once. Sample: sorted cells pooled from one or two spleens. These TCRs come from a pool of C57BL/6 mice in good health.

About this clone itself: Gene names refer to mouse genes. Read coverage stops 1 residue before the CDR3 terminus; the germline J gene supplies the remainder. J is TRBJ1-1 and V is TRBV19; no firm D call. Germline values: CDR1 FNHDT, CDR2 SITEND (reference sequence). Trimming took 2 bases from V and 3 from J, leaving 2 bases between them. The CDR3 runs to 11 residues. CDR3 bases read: TGTGCCAGCAGTATGGACACAGAAGTCTTC. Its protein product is CASSMDTEVF. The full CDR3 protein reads CASSMDTEVFF.

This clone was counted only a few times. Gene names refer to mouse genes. CDR3 region: CASSLGLGASQNTLYF. The sequenced part of the CDR3 DNA is TGTGCCAGCTCTCTCGGCCTGGGGGCTAGTCAAAACACCTTGTAC. The chain links TRBV12-1 to TRBJ2-4, with a possible D match to TRBD2 (7 bases). The missing CDR3 end, 1 residue past where the read stops, is filled in from the germline J gene. The V end lost 0 bases, the J end lost 0 bases, and 12 bases lay between the germline ends. The germline V gene encodes CDR1 SGHSN and CDR2 HYEKVE. This CDR3 is built from 16 residues.

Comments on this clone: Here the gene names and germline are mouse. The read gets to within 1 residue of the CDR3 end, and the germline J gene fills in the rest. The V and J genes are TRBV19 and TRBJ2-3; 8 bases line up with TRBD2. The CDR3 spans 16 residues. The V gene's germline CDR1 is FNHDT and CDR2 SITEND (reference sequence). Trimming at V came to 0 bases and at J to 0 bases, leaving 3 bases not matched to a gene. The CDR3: CASSIAGGTSAETLYF. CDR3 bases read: TGTGCCAGCAGTATAGCTGGGGGGACTAGTGCAGAAACGCTGTAT. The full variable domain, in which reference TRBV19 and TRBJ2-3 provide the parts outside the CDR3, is GGIITQTPKFLIGQEGQKLTLKCQQNFNHDTMYWYRQDSGKGLRLIYYSITENDLQKGDLSEGYDASREKKSSFSLTVTSAQKNEMAVFLCASSIAGGTSAETLYFGSGTRLTVL.